This TCR beta chain was profiled in a study of blood T cells in healthy people across ages. Study-wide results and caveats: The study found more naive CD4+ cells and higher diversity in long-lived than aged donors.

The second PCR ran about 6 to 12 cycles with a sample-barcoded 5' primer and J-beta primers. One entry per CDR3 protein, called by TCRdb with MiXCR from the 5' RACE reads. This table has about 1 million distinct CDR3 sequences, about 25% appearing once. This clonotype was detected a few times. Its antigen is as yet unknown. The CDR3 sequence is 15 residues long. Losses at the gene ends were 1 base for V and 5 bases for J; bases not matched to a gene: 8. Looked up from germline, CDR1 is DFQATT and CDR2 is SNEGSKA (reference sequence). A further study also used this sample, focusing on T cells of mothers and their children. Turning to that study: Samples were provided by three healthy Caucasian mothers and their six children. M1S, a second-PCR primer, added sample barcodes and 2-4 random nucleotides.

V gene TRBV20-1 combines with J gene TRBJ2-5; 9 nucleotides agree with TRBD2. The sequence derives from a girl aged 2-10 years in good health. Sequenced material: blood. The CDR3 nucleotides are TGCAGTGCTAGAGCGGGCGGGAGGGCCACTGAGACCCAGTACTTC. Translating gives CSARAGGRATETQYF.